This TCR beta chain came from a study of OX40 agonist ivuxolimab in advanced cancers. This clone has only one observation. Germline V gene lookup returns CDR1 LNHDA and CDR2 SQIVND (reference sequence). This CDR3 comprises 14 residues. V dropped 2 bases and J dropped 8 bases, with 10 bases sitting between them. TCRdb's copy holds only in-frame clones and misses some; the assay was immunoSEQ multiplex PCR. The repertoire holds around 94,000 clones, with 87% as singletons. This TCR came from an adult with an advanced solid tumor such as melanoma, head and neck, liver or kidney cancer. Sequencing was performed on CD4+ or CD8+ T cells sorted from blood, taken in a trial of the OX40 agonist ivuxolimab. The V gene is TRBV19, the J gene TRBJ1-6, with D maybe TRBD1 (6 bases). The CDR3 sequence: CASSIRTEYSPLHF. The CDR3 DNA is TGTGCCAGTAGTATAAGGACAGAGTATTCACCCCTCCACTTT.